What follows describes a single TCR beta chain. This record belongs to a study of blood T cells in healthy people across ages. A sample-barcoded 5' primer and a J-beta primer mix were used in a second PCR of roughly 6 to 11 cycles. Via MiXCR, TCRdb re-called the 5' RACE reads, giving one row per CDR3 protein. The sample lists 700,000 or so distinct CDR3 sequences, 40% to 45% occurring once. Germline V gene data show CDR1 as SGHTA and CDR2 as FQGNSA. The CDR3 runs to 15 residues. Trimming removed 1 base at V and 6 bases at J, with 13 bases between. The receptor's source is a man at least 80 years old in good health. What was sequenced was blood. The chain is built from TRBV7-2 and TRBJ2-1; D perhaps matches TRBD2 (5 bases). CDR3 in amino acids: CASSLVLAFGNEQFF. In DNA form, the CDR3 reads TGTGCCAGCAGCTTAGTTCTAGCTTTTGGCAATGAGCAGTTCTTC.